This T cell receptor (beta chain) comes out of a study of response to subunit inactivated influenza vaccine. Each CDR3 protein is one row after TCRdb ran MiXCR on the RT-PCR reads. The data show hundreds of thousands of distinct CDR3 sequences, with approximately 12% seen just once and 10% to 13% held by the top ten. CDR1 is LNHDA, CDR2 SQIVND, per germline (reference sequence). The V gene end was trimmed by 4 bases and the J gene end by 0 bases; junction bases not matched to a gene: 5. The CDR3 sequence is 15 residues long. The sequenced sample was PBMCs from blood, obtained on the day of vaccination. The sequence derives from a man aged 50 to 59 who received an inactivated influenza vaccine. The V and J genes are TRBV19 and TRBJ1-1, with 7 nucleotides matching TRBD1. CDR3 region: CASSTRQGMNTEAFF. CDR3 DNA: TGTGCCAGTAGTACTCGACAGGGAATGAACACTGAAGCTTTCTTT. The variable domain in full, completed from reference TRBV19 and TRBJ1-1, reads DGGITQSPKYLFRKEGQNVTLSCEQNLNHDAMYWYRQDPGQGLRLIYYSQIVNDFQKGDIAEGYSVSREKKESFPLTVTSAQKNPTAFYLCASSTRQGMNTEAFFGQGTRLTVV.